This TCR beta chain was recovered during a study of early T cells in non-severe SARS-CoV-2 infection. Study summary: Unsorted whole blood bulk RNA was sequenced, with unpaired chains.

Unique molecular identifiers were affixed to single, distinct cDNA molecules. TCRdb called the 5' RACE reads again in MiXCR, with one record for every CDR3 protein. The sample holds some 60,000 distinct CDR3 sequences; 8.5% to 10% are singletons and the top ten take around 17%. Study-wide points: A preference for anti-spike CD8 responses marked VDJdb matching, which missed private and CD4 specificities.

Ten or more counts support this clonotype. As yet, its antigen is unknown. This clonotype was sampled from an adult who was a healthcare worker with PCR-confirmed SARS-CoV-2 infection or an uninfected control (not recorded which). The sequenced sample consisted of whole blood.

CDR3 sequence reads: CASSYSGQVYGYTF. The CDR3 DNA sequence: TGTGCCAGCAGTTATAGCGGACAGGTCTATGGCTACACCTTC. The chain combines TRBV6-2 or TRBV6-3 with TRBJ1-2, with 7 bases identical to TRBD1. V shed 3 bases, J shed 4 bases, and the junction held 5 bases outside the gene matches. The CDR3 is 14 amino acids. CDR1 is MNHEY and CDR2 is SVGEGT in the germline V gene.